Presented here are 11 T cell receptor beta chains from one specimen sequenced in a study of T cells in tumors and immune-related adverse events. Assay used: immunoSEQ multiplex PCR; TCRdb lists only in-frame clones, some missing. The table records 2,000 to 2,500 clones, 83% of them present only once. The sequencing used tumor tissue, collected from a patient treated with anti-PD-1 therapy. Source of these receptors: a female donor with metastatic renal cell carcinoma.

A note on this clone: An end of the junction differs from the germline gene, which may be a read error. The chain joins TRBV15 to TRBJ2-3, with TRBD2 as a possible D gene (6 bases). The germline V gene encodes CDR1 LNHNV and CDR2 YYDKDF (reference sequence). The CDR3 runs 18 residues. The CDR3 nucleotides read TGTACCACCAGCAGAGGCTGGCTTGGGTCGGGAGTCCCAGATACGCAGTATTTT. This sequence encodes CTTSRGWLGSGVPDTQYF.

This CDR3 reads CASSSGGRESGEQFF. The CDR3 nucleotides read TGTGCCAGCAGTTCCGGAGGGCGGGAGTCTGGTGAGCAGTTCTTC. The rearrangement links TRBV11-2 to TRBJ2-1, with 7 bases fitting TRBD2. In germline, CDR1 is SGHAT, CDR2 FQNNGV. This CDR3 spans 15 amino acids. The trim removed 6 bases at V and 9 bases at J, leaving 14 bases unmatched.

The CDR3 sequence is CASSSGTGVVDTQYF. CDR3 DNA sequence: TGCGCCAGCAGCTCCGGGACAGGGGTTGTAGATACGCAGTATTTT. J is TRBJ2-3 and V is TRBV5-1; 10 nucleotides agree with TRBD1. V was clipped by 3 bases and J by 5 bases; unmatched bases: 6. This CDR3 spans 15 amino acids. Germline-derived CDR1 and CDR2 are SGHRS and YFSETQ.

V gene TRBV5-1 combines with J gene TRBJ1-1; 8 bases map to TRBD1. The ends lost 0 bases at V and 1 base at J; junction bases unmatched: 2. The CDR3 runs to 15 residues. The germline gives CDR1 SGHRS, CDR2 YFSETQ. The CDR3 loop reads CASSLEQGGNTEAFF. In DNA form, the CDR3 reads TGCGCCAGCAGCTTGGAACAGGGGGGGAACACTGAAGCTTTCTTT. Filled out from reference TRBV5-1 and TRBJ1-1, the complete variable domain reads KAGVTQTPRYLIKTRGQQVTLSCSPISGHRSVSWYQQTPGQGLQFLFEYFSETQRNKGNFPGRFSGRQFSNSRSEMNVSTLELGDSALYLCASSLEQGGNTEAFFGQGTRLTVV.

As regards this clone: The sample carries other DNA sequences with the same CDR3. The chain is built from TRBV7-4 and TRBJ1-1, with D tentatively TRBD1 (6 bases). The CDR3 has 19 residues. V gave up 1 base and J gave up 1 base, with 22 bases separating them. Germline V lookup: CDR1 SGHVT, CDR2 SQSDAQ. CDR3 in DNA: TGTGCCAGCAGCTTAGTGGGGGAAACAGGGTCACTCACGAACACTGAAGCTTTCTTT. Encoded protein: CASSLVGETGSLTNTEAFF.

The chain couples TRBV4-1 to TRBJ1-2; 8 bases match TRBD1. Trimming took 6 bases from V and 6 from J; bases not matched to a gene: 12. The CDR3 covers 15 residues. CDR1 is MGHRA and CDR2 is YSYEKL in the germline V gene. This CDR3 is CASRLPDRGNHGYTF. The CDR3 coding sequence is TGCGCCAGCAGACTCCCCGACAGGGGCAATCATGGCTACACCTTC.

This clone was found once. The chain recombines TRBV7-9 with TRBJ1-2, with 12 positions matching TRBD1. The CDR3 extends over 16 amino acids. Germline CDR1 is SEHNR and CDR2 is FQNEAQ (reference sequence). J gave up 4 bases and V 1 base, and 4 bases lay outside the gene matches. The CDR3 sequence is CASSLGGDRGLYGYTF. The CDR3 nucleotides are TGTGCCAGCAGCTTAGGAGGGGACAGGGGGCTCTATGGCTACACCTTC.

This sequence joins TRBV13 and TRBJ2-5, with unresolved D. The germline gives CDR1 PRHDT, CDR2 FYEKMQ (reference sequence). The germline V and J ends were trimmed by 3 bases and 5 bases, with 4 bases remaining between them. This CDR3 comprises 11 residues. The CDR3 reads CASSFGETQYF. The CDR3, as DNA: TGTGCCAGCAGCTTCGGGGAGACCCAGTACTTC.

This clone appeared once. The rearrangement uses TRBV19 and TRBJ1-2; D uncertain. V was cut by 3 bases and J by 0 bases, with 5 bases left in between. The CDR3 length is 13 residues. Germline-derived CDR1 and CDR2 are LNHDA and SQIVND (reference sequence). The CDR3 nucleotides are TGTGCCAGTAGTATTTCGGCTAACTATGGCTACACCTTC. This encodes CASSISANYGYTF.

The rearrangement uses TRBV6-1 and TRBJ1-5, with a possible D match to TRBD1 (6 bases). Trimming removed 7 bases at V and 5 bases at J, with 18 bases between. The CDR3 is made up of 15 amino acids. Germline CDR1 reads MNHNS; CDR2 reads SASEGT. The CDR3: CASIWGQGGDQPQHF. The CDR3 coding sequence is TGTGCCAGCATATGGGGGCAGGGAGGAGATCAGCCCCAGCATTTT.

The CDR3 nucleotides read TGTGCCAGCAGCTTAGGAGCTGTCGGGAACGAGCAGTACTTC. Amino acid sequence: CASSLGAVGNEQYF. This chain uses TRBV11-2 with TRBJ2-7; D possibly corresponds to TRBD2 (5 bases). The CDR3 is 14 residues long. Looked up from germline, CDR1 is SGHAT and CDR2 is FQNNGV. V was pared by 1 base and J by 5 bases, with 12 bases between.